This note documents a single TCR beta chain sequence. This clonotype was recorded at least ten times. It has no known antigen specificity. No qualities accompany the bases; no much larger clone lies one base away. Library preparation employed 5' RACE. The reads were generated on a NextSeq 500. The TCR library protocol attached unique molecular identifiers to individual cDNA molecules to correct for sequencing error and PCR bias. Both TCR alpha and beta chains were sequenced, and tight co-correlation was observed between alpha and beta sequence abundances in each sample. Concerning the study's data processing: Decombinator V4 was used to annotate the V gene, J gene and CDR3 of the TCR sequences. TCRs were defined as expanded if a significant change between any two time points was detected under a Poisson model with p below 0.0001. TCR abundances were normalised to the total number of TCRs sequenced in each sample and reported as counts per million. MAIT TCRs were defined by TRAV1-2 paired with TRAJ12, TRAJ20 or TRAJ33, and iNKT TCRs by TRAV10 paired with TRAJ18. VDJdb, accessed 1 November 2021, was searched for CMV, EBV and SARS-CoV-2 annotated TCRs, with TCRs annotated for multiple antigens excluded. TCRdb trimmed public reads at Q25 via fastp, called clones via MiXCR and kept in-frame beta chains. For every CDR3 protein sequence, its rows merge into one entry that carries the most common genes and DNA. TCRdb, not the authors, supplied the V and J calls. For this sample the table gives tens of thousands of distinct CDR3 sequences, of which 4.8% were detected only once. The biggest ten clones account for 6.6% of the sample.

Based on the germline V gene (reference sequence), the CDR1 and CDR2 sequences are GTSNPN and SVGIG. V is cut back by 1 base and J by 3 bases, with 9 bases in the junction unmatched. The CDR3 numbers 15 residues from cysteine through phenylalanine. Of all the DNA, just the CDR3 is kept, 45 bases in frame from base 1. This sample is part of a study of early T cells in non-severe SARS-CoV-2 infection (dated by TCRdb to the early 2020s). For context, the study as a whole: Because TCR sequencing relied on bulk RNA taken from unsorted whole blood, pairing of alpha and beta chains was not possible. What the research found in general, with its limitations: Matching against VDJdb was skewed toward anti-spike CD8 responses, likely underestimated virus-specific expansions, and missed private and CD4 specificities.

The study was a case-control design nested within a healthcare worker cohort in London, UK, with weekly nasopharyngeal swab PCR tests and blood sampling. Between 23 and 31 March 2020, the week of the UK lockdown, healthcare workers were enrolled and then followed up weekly for as long as 16 weeks. This sequence was found in an adult who was a healthcare worker with PCR-confirmed SARS-CoV-2 infection or an uninfected control (not recorded which). Sequencing was carried out using whole blood. The sequence links TRBV30 to TRBJ2-7; the central 7 bases match TRBD2. Here is the DNA: TGTGCCTGGAGTGCCGGGACTACCGGGGGCTACGAGCAGTACTTC. This yields the protein CAWSAGTTGGYEQYF. Beyond the CDR3, the reference TRBV30 and TRBJ2-7 genes provide the residues; the full variable domain reads: SQTIHQWPATLVQPVGSPLSLECTVEGTSNPNLYWYRQAAGRGLQLLFYSVGIGQISSEVPQNLSASRPQDRQFILSSKKLLLSDSGFYLCAWSAGTTGGYEQYFGPGTRLTVT.